This TCR beta chain emerged from a study of technical replicates of blood from several donors. Germline V gene sequence: CDR1 SGHDT, CDR2 YYEEEE. CDR3 length: 17 amino acids. The J segment lost 2 bases and the V segment lost 3 bases, leaving 12 bases of the junction unmatched. Sequenced by immunoSEQ multiplex PCR; TCRdb stores in-frame clones only, minus some. The table has more than 55,000 clones, about 91% seen once. Material: T cells isolated from PBMCs. This chain joins TRBV5-6 and TRBJ2-3, with 7 bases lining up with TRBD2. The receptor comes from a human donor in good health. This chain's CDR3 is CASSSYLPGLNTDTQYF. DNA for the CDR3: TGTGCCAGCAGCTCTTACCTTCCGGGACTAAACACAGATACGCAGTATTTT.